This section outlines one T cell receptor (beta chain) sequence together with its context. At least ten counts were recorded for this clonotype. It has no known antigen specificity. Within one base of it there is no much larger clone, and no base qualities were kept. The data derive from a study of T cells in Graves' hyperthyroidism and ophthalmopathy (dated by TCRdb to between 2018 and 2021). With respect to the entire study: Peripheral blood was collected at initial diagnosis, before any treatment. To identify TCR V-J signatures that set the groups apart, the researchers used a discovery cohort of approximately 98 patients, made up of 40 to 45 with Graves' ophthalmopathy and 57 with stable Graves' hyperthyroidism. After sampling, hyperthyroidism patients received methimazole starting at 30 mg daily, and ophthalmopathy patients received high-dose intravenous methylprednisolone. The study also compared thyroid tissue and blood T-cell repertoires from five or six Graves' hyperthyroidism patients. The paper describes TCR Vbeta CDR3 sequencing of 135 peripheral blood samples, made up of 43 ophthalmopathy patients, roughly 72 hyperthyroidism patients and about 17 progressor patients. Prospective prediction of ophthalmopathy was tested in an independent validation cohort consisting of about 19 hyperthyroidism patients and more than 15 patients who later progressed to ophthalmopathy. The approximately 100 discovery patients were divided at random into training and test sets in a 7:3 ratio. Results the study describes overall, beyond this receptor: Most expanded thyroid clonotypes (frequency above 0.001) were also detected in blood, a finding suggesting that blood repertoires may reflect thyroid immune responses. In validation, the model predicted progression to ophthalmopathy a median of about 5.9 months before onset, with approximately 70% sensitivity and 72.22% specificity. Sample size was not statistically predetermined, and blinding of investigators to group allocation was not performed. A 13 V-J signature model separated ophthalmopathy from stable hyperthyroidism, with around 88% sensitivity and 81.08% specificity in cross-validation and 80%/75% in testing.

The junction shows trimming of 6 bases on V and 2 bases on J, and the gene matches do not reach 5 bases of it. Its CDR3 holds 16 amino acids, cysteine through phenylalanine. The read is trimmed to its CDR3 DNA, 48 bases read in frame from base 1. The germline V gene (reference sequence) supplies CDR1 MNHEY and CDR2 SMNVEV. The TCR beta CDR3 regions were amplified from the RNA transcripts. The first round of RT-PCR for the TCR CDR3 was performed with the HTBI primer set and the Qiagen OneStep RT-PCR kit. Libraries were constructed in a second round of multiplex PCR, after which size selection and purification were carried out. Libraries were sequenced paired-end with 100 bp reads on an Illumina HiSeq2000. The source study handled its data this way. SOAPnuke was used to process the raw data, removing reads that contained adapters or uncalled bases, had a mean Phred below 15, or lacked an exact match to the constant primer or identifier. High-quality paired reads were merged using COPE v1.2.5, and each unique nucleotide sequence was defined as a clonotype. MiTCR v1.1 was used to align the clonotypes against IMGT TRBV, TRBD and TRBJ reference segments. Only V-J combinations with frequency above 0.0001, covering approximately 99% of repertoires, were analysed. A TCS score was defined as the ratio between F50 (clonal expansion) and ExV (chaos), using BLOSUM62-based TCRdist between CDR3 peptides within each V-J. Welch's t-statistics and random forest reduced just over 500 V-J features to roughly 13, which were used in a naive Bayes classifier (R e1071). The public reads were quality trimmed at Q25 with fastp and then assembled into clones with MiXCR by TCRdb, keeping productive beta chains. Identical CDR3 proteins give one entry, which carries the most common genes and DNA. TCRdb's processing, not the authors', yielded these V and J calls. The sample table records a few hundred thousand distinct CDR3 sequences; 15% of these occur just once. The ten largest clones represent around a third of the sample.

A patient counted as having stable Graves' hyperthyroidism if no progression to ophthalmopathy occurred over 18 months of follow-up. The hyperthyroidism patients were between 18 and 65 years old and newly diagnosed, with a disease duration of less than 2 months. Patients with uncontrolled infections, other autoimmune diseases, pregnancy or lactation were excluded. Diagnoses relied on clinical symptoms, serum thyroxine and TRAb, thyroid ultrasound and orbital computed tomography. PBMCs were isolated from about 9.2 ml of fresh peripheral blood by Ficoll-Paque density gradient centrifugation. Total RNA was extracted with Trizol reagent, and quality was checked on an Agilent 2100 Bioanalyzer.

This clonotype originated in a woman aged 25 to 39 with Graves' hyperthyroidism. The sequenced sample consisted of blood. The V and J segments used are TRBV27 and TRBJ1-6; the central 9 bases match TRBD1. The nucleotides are TGTGCCAGCAGAGCCGGGACAGGGACCTATAATTCACCCCTCCACTTT. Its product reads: CASRAGTGTYNSPLHF.